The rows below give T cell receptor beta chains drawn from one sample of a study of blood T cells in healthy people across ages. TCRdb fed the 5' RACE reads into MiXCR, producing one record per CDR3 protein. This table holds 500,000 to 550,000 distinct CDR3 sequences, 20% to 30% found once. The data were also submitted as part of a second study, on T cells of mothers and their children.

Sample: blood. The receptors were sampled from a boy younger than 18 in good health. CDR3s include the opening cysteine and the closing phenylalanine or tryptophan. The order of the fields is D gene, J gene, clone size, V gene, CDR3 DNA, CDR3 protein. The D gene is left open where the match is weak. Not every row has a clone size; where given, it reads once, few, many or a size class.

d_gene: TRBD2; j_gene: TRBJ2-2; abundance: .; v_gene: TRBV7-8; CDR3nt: TGTGCCAGCAGCTTAGCGCATGGACTAGCGGGAGGAAAGGAGGGCGGGGAGCTGTTTTTT; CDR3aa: CASSLAHGLAGGKEGGELFF
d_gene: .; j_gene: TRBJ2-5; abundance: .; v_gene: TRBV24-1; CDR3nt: TGTGCCACCAGTGACCCGGAGGCGGAGACCCAGTACTTC; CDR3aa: CATSDPEAETQYF
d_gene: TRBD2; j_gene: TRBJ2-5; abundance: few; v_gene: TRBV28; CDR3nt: TGTGCCAGCAGTTTAGAGTCTAGCGGGATTCAAGAGACCCAGTACTTC; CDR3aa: CASSLESSGIQETQYF
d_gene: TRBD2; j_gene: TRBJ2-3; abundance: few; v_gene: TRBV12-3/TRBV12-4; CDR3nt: TGTGCCAGCAGTCCCCCTTTTAGCGGGGGAACAGATACGCAGTATTTT; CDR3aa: CASSPPFSGGTDTQYF
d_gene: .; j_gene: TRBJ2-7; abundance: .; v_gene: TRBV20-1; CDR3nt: TGCAGTGCTAGGGTATACTCCTACGAGCAGTACTTC; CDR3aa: CSARVYSYEQYF
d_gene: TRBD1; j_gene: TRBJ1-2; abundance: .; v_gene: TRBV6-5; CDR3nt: TGTGCCAGCAGTTTCACAGGGGTCCGAGCTAACTATGGCTACACCTTC; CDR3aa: CASSFTGVRANYGYTF
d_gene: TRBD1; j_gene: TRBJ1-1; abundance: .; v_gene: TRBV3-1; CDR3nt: TGTGCCAGCAGCCTCGACAGGGCTGAAGCTTTCTTT; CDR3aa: CASSLDRAEAFF
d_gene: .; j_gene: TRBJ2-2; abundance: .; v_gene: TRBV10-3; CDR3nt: TGTGCCATCAGTACCTGGGGACGGGATAGCACCGGGGAGCTGTTTTTT; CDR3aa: CAISTWGRDSTGELFF
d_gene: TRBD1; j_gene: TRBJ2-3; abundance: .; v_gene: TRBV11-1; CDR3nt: TGTGCCAGCAGCATTGACAGGGCAGGTACGCAGTATTTT; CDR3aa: CASSIDRAGTQYF
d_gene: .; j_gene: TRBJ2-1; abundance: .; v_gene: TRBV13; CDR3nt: TGTGCCAGCAGCAATCGAAAGATAGAGCAGTTCTTC; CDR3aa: CASSNRKIEQFF
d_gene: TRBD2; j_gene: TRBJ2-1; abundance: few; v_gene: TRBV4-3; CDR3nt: TGCGCCAGCAGCCTACGACTAGCGGGAGTTGGTAATGAGCAGTTCTTC; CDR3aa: CASSLRLAGVGNEQFF
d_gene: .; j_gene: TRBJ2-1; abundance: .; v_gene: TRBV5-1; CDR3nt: TGCGCCAGCAGCCCAGGGCGGGGCGAGTACAATGAGCAGTTCTTC; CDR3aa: CASSPGRGEYNEQFF
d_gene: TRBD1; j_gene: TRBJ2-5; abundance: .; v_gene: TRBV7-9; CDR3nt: TGTGCCAGCAGCCAACGGGACAGGGCAACCTCCGTTTACTTC; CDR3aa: CASSQRDRATSVYF
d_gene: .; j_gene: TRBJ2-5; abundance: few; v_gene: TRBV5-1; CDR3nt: TGCGCCAGCAGCCAAGGGCCCCGAGCGGAAGAGACCCAGTACTTC; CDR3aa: CASSQGPRAEETQYF
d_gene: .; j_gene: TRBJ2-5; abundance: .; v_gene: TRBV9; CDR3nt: TGTGCCAGCAGGGAAACACGGGGTGGAGAGGAGCACCAGCACTTC; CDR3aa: CASRETRGGEEHQHF
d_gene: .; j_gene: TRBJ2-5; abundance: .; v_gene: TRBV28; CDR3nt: TGTGCCAGCAGCTTAAACGCGAAAGAGACCCAGTACTTC; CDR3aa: CASSLNAKETQYF
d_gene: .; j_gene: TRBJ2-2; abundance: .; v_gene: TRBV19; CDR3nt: TGTGCCAGCCGCCCGGGGGCCAGGAACACCGGGGAGCTGTTTTTT; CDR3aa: CASRPGARNTGELFF
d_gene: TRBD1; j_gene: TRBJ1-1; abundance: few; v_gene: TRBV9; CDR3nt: TGTGCCAGCAGCCTTACACCGGGACAGGGAGGAACTGAAGCTTTCTTT; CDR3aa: CASSLTPGQGGTEAFF
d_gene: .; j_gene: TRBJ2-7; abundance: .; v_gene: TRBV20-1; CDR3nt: TGCAGTGCTAGAGATTCGGGGTCCCTCTACGAGCAGTACTTC; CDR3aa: CSARDSGSLYEQYF
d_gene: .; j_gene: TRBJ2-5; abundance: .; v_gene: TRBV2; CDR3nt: TGTGCCAGCAGTGTACTAGATGGAGAGACCCAGTACTTC; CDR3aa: CASSVLDGETQYF
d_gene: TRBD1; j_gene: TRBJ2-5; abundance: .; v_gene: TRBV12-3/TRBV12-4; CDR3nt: TGTGCCAGCAGGCCAGGGACAGAAGAGACCCAGTACTTC; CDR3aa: CASRPGTEETQYF
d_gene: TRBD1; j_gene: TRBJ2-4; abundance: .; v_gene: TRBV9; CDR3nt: TGTGCCAGCAGCGTGGGACAGTCCAAAAACATTCAGTACTTC; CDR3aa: CASSVGQSKNIQYF
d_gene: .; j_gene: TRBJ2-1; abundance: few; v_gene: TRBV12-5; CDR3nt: TGTGCTAGTGGTTTATCCTTCGGGGGCGACACGGATGAGCAGTTCTTC; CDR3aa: CASGLSFGGDTDEQFF
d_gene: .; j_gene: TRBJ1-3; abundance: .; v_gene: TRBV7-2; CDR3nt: TGTGCCAGCAGCCCCCTCTCTGGAAACACCATATATTTT; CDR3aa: CASSPLSGNTIYF
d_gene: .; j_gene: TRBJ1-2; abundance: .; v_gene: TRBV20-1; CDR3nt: TGCAGTGCCCCTCTTTCGACCGACCCCGCAGGGACCTTC; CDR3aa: CSAPLSTDPAGTF
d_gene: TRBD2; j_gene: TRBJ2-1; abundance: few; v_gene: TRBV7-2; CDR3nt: TGTGCCAGCAGCTTTTCGGCTAGCGGACGCAATGAGCAGTTCTTC; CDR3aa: CASSFSASGRNEQFF
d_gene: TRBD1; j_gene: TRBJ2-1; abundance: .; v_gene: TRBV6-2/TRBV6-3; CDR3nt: TGTGCCAGCAGTACCCCGGGACAGGGTTGGAATGAGCAGTTCTTC; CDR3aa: CASSTPGQGWNEQFF
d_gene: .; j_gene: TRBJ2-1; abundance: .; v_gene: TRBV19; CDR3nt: TGTGCCAGTGCCTGGCAGGGGTACAATGAGCAGTTCTTC; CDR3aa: CASAWQGYNEQFF
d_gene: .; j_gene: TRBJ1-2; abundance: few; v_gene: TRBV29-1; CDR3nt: TGCAGCGTTGATTTGTGGGGGGAGAAGAACTATGGCTACACCTTC; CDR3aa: CSVDLWGEKNYGYTF
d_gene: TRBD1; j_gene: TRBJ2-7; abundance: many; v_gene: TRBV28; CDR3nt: TGTGCCAGCAGTCCGCCCGGGACAGGGGGCTACGAGCAGTACTTC; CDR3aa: CASSPPGTGGYEQYF
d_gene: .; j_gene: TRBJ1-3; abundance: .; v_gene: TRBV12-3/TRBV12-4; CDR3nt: TGTGCCAGCAGTAATCAGGGGTACGGAAACACCATATATTTT; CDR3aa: CASSNQGYGNTIYF
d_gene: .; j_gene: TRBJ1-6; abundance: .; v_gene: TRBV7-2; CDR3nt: TGTGCCAGCAGCTCCCCGGACGGCTCACCCCTCCACTTT; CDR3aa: CASSSPDGSPLHF
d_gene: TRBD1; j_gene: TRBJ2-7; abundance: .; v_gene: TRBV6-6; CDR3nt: TGTGCCAGCAGTTACAGGGGACAGGGAGCCTACGAGCAGTACTTC; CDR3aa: CASSYRGQGAYEQYF
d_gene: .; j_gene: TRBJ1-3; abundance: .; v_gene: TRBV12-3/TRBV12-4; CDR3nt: TGTGCCAGCAGTCCGAGGCAGAGGGTCTCTGGAAACACCATATATTTT; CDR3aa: CASSPRQRVSGNTIYF
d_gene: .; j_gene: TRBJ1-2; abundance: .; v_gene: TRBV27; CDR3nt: TGTGCCAGCAGTCCGTCTGGGGGATGGTATGGCTACACCTTC; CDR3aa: CASSPSGGWYGYTF
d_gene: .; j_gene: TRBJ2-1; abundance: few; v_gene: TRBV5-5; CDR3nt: TGTGCCAGCAGCTCCGGAGGGGGGGCCGTAAATGAGCAGTCCTTC; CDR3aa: CASSSGGGAVNEQSF
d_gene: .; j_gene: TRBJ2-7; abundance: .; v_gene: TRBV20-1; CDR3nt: TGCAGTGCAGAGACAGCCTTCTCCTACGAGCAGTACTTC; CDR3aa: CSAETAFSYEQYF
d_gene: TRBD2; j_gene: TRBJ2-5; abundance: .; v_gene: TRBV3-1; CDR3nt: TGTGCCAGCAGCCCTCATAATCTAGCGGGAGGCCAAGAGACCCAGTACTTC; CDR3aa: CASSPHNLAGGQETQYF
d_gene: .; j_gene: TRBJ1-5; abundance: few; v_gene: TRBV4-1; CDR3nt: TGCGCCAGCAGCCATGAACAGGCTAGCAATCAGCCCCAGCATTTT; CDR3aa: CASSHEQASNQPQHF
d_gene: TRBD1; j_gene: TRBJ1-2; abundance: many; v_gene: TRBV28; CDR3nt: TGTGCCAGCAGTGCACAGGGGAGTGCCTATGGCTACACCTTC; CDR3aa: CASSAQGSAYGYTF
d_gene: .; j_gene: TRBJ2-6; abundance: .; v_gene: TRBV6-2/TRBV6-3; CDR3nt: TGTGCCAGCACCATTAGGACGTCTTCCTCTGGGGCCAACGTCCTGACTTTC; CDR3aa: CASTIRTSSSGANVLTF
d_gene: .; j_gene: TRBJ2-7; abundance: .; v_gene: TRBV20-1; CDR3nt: TGCAGTGCTAGAGAAAGGGTCATAGGAGTTCACGAGCAGTACTTC; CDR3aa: CSARERVIGVHEQYF
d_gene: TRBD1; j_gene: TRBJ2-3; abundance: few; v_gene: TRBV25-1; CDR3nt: TGTGCCAGCAGTGGAAGACAGGGAAGCACAGATACGCAGTATTTT; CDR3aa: CASSGRQGSTDTQYF
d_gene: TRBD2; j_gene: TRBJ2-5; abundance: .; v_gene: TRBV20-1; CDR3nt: TGCAGTGCAAAGCGGGGGGCGTCAGAGACCCAGTACTTC; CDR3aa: CSAKRGASETQYF